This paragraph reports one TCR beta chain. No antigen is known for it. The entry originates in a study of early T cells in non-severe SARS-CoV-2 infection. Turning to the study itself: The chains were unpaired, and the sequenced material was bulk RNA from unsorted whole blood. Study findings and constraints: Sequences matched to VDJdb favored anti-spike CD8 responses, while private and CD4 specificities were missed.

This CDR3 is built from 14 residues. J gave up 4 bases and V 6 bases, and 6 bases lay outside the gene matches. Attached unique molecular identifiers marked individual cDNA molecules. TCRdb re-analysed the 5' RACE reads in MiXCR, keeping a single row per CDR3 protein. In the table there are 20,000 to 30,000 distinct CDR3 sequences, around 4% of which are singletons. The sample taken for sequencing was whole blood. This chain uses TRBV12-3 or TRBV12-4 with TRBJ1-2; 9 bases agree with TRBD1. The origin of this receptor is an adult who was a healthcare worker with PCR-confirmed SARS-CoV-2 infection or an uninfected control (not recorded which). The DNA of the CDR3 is TGTGCCAGCAGCCAAACAGGGGGCGCCTATGGCTACACCTTC. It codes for CASSQTGGAYGYTF.